Listed below are T cell receptor beta chains from one sample, sequenced in a study of Graves' ophthalmopathy and Graves' hyperthyroidism. TCRdb re-analysed the multiplex PCR reads in MiXCR, keeping a single row per CDR3 protein. This table holds a few hundred thousand distinct CDR3 sequences, about a sixth found once. Sequenced material: peripheral blood. The receptors were gathered from an adult woman with stable Graves' hyperthyroidism. Each CDR3 is given with its conserved first and last residue. A D gene is named only where the DNA matches it firmly. Clone size is not always given. Where it is, it says once, few, many or a class for expanded clones.

V gene	D gene	J gene	clone size	CDR3 DNA	CDR3 protein
TRBV6-1	.	TRBJ1-1	.	TGTGCCAGCAGTGATCAGGGGCAGGGCACTGAAGCTTTCTTT	CASSDQGQGTEAFF
TRBV7-2	.	TRBJ1-2	.	TGTGCCAGCAGCTTACAGGGCTACTATGGCTACACCTTC	CASSLQGYYGYTF
TRBV20-1	TRBD2	TRBJ2-7	few	TGCAGTGCTAGAGACCGGGGGGAGCCCGAGCAGTACTTC	CSARDRGEPEQYF
TRBV30	TRBD1	TRBJ2-2	many	TGTGCCTGGACAGGGGGCCTTGGCGGGGAGCTGTTTTTT	CAWTGGLGGELFF
TRBV28	.	TRBJ2-7	many	TGTGCCAGCAGCAACGGCGACAGCCCCTACGAGCAGTACTTC	CASSNGDSPYEQYF
TRBV28	.	TRBJ1-1	many	TGTGCCAGCTGTTGGACACAACGGGGGAACACTGAAGCTTTCTTT	CASCWTQRGNTEAFF
TRBV30	.	TRBJ1-1	once	TGTGCCTGGAATAATGGGGCCGGTGAAGCTTTCTTT	CAWNNGAGEAFF
TRBV7-8	.	TRBJ2-2	many	TGTGCCAGCAGCACCCGGGGCAGGGACGGGGAGCTGTTTTTT	CASSTRGRDGELFF
TRBV7-8	TRBD1	TRBJ2-2	many	TGTGCCAGCAGCAAACAGGGGGCGAACACCGGGGAGCTGTTTTTT	CASSKQGANTGELFF
TRBV20-1	.	TRBJ2-5	many	TGCAGTGCTACACTAAACGCCAGGGGTACAGAGACCCAGTACTTC	CSATLNARGTETQYF
TRBV7-8	.	TRBJ2-2	many	TGTGCCAGCAGCTTAGTAGCGGCATTAAACACCGGGGAGCTGTTTTTT	CASSLVAALNTGELFF
TRBV6-5	.	TRBJ2-2	many	TGTGCCAGCAAAGGCCAGCATAACGGGGAGCTGTTTTTT	CASKGQHNGELFF
TRBV7-8	.	TRBJ2-2	many	TGTGCCAGCAGCTTAAACTCCGGGGAGCTGTTTTTT	CASSLNSGELFF
TRBV28	.	TRBJ1-1	.	TGTGCCAGCAGTTCGTCAGGGGAAACTGAAGCTTTCTTT	CASSSSGETEAFF
TRBV12-3/TRBV12-4	.	TRBJ2-7	many	TGTGCCAGCAGTGCCGAACCCTCCTACGAGCAGTACTTC	CASSAEPSYEQYF
TRBV6-1	.	TRBJ2-6	.	TGTGCCAGCTCCCGGGGGAGCTCTGGGGCCAACGTCCTGACTTTC	CASSRGSSGANVLTF
TRBV27	TRBD1	TRBJ1-1	many	TGTGCCAGCAGCTACAGGGGGCTGGGTAACACTGAAGCTTTCTTT	CASSYRGLGNTEAFF
TRBV4-2	.	TRBJ2-7	.	TGTGCCAGCAGCCCAGCCGTGGCGGGAAGCTCCTACGAGCAGTACTTC	CASSPAVAGSSYEQYF
TRBV30	.	TRBJ1-5	.	TGTGCCTGGGCGATCGATCATCAGCCCCAGCATTTT	CAWAIDHQPQHF
TRBV20-1	.	TRBJ1-2	many	TGCAGTGCTAGAGGTGCGGGCGGGGCATTC	CSARGAGGAF
TRBV2	.	TRBJ1-2	many	TGTGCCAGCGTCGTTGTTGATGGCTACACCTTC	CASVVVDGYTF
TRBV29-1	.	TRBJ1-1	many	TGCAGCGTCCGACTTGGGTCCGTTTGGGGGGAAGACACTGAAGCTTTCTTT	CSVRLGSVWGEDTEAFF
TRBV9	TRBD2	TRBJ2-7	many	TGTGCCAGCAGCAAAACCCCGAGCGGGAGTGCCCACGAGCAGTACTTC	CASSKTPSGSAHEQYF
TRBV11-1	TRBD2	TRBJ2-4	many	TGTGCCAGCAGCCCCGTCGGGGGGACCTTAAGGGGAATTCAGTACTTC	CASSPVGGTLRGIQYF
TRBV28	.	TRBJ2-7	.	TGTGCCAGCAGCGAACGGGGCCCCTACGAGCAGTACTTC	CASSERGPYEQYF
TRBV7-3	.	TRBJ2-1	few	TGTGCCAGCAGCCCATCCAGCTCAAGCGAGCAGTTCTTC	CASSPSSSSEQFF
TRBV27	TRBD1	TRBJ2-5	many	TGTGCCAGCAGCACCCTAGAGGACAGGGAAGAGACCCAGTACTTC	CASSTLEDREETQYF
TRBV5-1	TRBD1	TRBJ1-2	.	TGCGCCAGCAGCTTGGACAGGGGGCCGAACATCTATGGCTACACCTTC	CASSLDRGPNIYGYTF
TRBV25-1	TRBD1	TRBJ1-5	many	TGTGCCAGCAGTGAGACAGGGGGTAATCAGCCCCAGCATTTT	CASSETGGNQPQHF
TRBV19	TRBD2	TRBJ2-5	many	TGTGCCAGTAGCCGTAAAAGCTGGACTAGCGGGAGTCAAGAGACCCAGTACTTC	CASSRKSWTSGSQETQYF
TRBV12-3/TRBV12-4	.	TRBJ1-1	many	TGTGCCAGCAGTCCTCCGATGGGGCTAATGAACACTGAAGCTTTCTTT	CASSPPMGLMNTEAFF
TRBV27	.	TRBJ1-6	.	TGTGCCAGCAGTTTCCAGGGACCTTCACCCCTCCACTTT	CASSFQGPSPLHF
TRBV7-3	.	TRBJ2-7	.	TGTGCCAGCCCGACATCGTCCTACGAGCAGTACTTC	CASPTSSYEQYF
TRBV4-1	.	TRBJ2-4	many	TGCGCCAGCAGCCAAGTACAGGGAAATCAGTACTTC	CASSQVQGNQYF
TRBV29-1	.	TRBJ1-2	many	TGCAGCGTTGACTCCGACGGCGGCTATGGCTACACCTTC	CSVDSDGGYGYTF
TRBV5-1	TRBD1	TRBJ2-7	few	TGCGCCAGCAGCAGCTCCCCCCGGGGGACAGGTACCTACGAGCAGTACTTC	CASSSSPRGTGTYEQYF
TRBV27	.	TRBJ2-7	.	TGTGCCAGCAGTTTATCGAAAGGGGCCTCCTACGAGCAGTACTTC	CASSLSKGASYEQYF